A single sample is the source of the 13 T cell receptor beta chains below, sequenced in a study of T cell responses to AZD1222 COVID-19 vaccine. Here immunoSEQ multiplex PCR was the method, and the copy in TCRdb shows in-frame clones only, minus some. Of about 150,000 clones in the sample, roughly 92% were seen once. This specimen was peripheral blood, taken 28 days after the second AZD1222 dose. These receptors all stem from an adult who received the AZD1222 COVID-19 vaccine.

This chain connects TRBV3-1 (or the pseudogene TRBV3-2) to TRBJ2-7, with TRBD1 identical over 9 bases. V was pared by 1 base and J by 3 bases, with 1 base of the junction left unmatched. From germline, CDR1 is LGHDT and CDR2 YNNKEL (reference sequence). The CDR3 consists of 14 residues. CDR3 bases: TGTGCCAGCAGCCAAGGACAGGGGGACTACGAGCAGTACTTC. Translating gives CASSQGQGDYEQYF.

This clone was picked up a small number of times. The chain recombines TRBV7-9 with TRBJ1-2; TRBD1 is a possible D gene (5 bases). Trimming removed 6 bases from V and 2 bases from J, with 19 bases in between. Germline-derived CDR1 and CDR2 are SEHNR and FQNEAQ (reference sequence). The CDR3 runs 16 residues. This CDR3 is CASSPMRGPSNYGYTF. For the CDR3, the DNA is TGTGCCAGCAGTCCCATGAGGGGCCCCTCAAACTATGGCTACACCTTC.

J is TRBJ2-7 and V is TRBV4-1, with TRBD2 matching over 12 bases. Germline trimming cut 0 bases from V and 4 bases from J; bases unmatched to any gene: 1. This CDR3 spans 15 amino acids. The germline V gene has CDR1 MGHRA and CDR2 YSYEKL. The CDR3 here is CASSQDLAGGYEQYF. The CDR3 DNA sequence: TGCGCCAGCAGCCAAGATCTAGCGGGGGGGTACGAGCAGTACTTC.

V usage is TRBV28 and J usage is TRBJ2-7, with 9 bases identical to TRBD2. CDR1 is MDHEN and CDR2 is SYDVKM in the germline V gene. V was pared by 3 bases and J by 4 bases, with 4 bases of the junction left unmatched. The CDR3 covers 14 residues. The CDR3 protein is CASSLGGRGYEQYF. In nucleotides, the CDR3 is TGTGCCAGCAGTTTGGGCGGGAGGGGTTACGAGCAGTACTTC.

The V call is TRBV28, the J call TRBJ2-7; 7 bases align to TRBD2. The CDR3 sequence is 15 residues long. Germline V lookup: CDR1 MDHEN, CDR2 SYDVKM. V trimming: 2 bases; J trimming: 1 base; junction bases outside the gene matches: 5. In DNA form, the CDR3 reads TGTGCCAGCAGTTTAGTGGGAGGGCCATCCTACGAGCAGTACTTC. Translation gives CASSLVGGPSYEQYF.

The chain links TRBV19 to TRBJ1-1, with unresolved D. CDR1 and CDR2 from the germline V gene are LNHDA and SQIVND (reference sequence). The CDR3 length is 17 residues. The V end was cut by 4 bases, the J end by 5 bases, with 23 bases between. CDR3 coding DNA: TGTGCCAGTAGTACGCCCCGGAGTCTTATCCGGAGGACTGAAGCTTTCTTT. As protein: CASSTPRSLIRRTEAFF.

V usage is TRBV6-1 and J usage is TRBJ1-2, with 7 bases identical to TRBD1. The length of the CDR3 is 13 residues. Germline V CDR1 and CDR2: MNHNS, SASEGT. J lost 4 bases, V lost 6 bases, and 5 bases had no gene match. The chain's CDR3 is CASSGQDGYGYTF. CDR3 DNA sequence: TGTGCCAGCAGCGGACAGGACGGCTATGGCTACACCTTC.

This chain links TRBV6-2 or TRBV6-3 with TRBJ1-2; 9 bases are a match to TRBD1. CDR3 length: 15 residues. Looked up from germline, CDR1 is MNHEY and CDR2 is SVGEGT. Unmatched junction bases numbered 5, after V lost 2 bases and J lost 4 bases. CDR3 loop: CASSYHGQGTYGYTF. CDR3 DNA sequence: TGTGCCAGCAGTTACCACGGACAGGGGACCTATGGCTACACCTTC.

The V and J genes are TRBV28 and TRBJ2-3; 10 bases map to TRBD2. Per the germline V gene, CDR1 is MDHEN and CDR2 is SYDVKM. This CDR3 comprises 16 residues. Trimming at V came to 5 bases and at J to 8 bases, leaving 13 bases not matched to a gene. CDR3 coding DNA: TGTGCCAGCAGTCCCCTTCGAGCGGGAGGGCTGGGTACGCAGTATTTT. It specifies CASSPLRAGGLGTQYF.

The chain links TRBV10-1 to TRBJ2-7; the match to TRBD2 covers 10 bases. With V trimmed by 5 bases and J by 6 bases, 4 bases remained unmatched. Looked up from germline, CDR1 is WNHNN and CDR2 is SYGVQD (reference sequence). The CDR3 sequence is 13 residues long. This CDR3 reads CASSSGRGAEQYF. In DNA, the CDR3 is TGCGCCAGCAGTAGCGGGAGGGGTGCCGAGCAGTACTTC.

The chain is built from TRBV28 and TRBJ1-2, with D possibly TRBD1 on 6 matching bases. Trimming removed 11 bases from V and 4 bases from J, with 14 bases in between. The germline gives CDR1 MDHEN, CDR2 SYDVKM. This CDR3 spans 12 amino acids. The CDR3: CAGGRGGYGYTF. As DNA, the CDR3 is TGTGCCGGAGGCAGGGGCGGCTATGGCTACACCTTC.

V usage is TRBV11-2 and J usage is TRBJ2-7, with D perhaps matching TRBD1 or TRBD2 (5 bases each). Trimming shortened V by 0 bases and J by 6 bases, and 24 bases separated the two germline ends. CDR1 is SGHAT, CDR2 FQNNGV, per germline. The CDR3 loop spans 18 amino acids. For the CDR3, the DNA is TGTGCCAGCAGCTTAGATGGCGATGGGCCGGGACGTACCTTCGAGCAGTACTTC. As protein: CASSLDGDGPGRTFEQYF.

The chain combines TRBV27 with TRBJ2-5; possible D gene TRBD1, 5 bases. Trimming removed 8 bases at V and 7 bases at J, with 23 bases between. Germline CDR1 reads MNHEY; CDR2 reads SMNVEV (reference sequence). CDR3 length: 15 residues. The CDR3 reads CASGVSRAALWTQYF. CDR3 sequence (DNA): TGTGCCAGCGGGGTTAGCAGGGCAGCCCTATGGACCCAGTACTTC.